What follows are 10 T cell receptor beta chains derived from one specimen sequenced in a study of T-cell memory formation after mild COVID-19. TCRdb re-called the 5' RACE reads with MiXCR, one entry per CDR3 protein. The sample holds 450,000 or so distinct CDR3 sequences, roughly 20% seen once. The sequencing input was PBMCs or a T cell subset sorted from them (not recorded which). These receptors all stem from an adult woman who had mild COVID-19 (a few samples of this study predate the infection). Cell type and time point are not known.

V is TRBV2 and J is TRBJ2-2, with unresolved D. Germline lookup yields CDR1 SNHLY and CDR2 FYNNEI. The V end lost 3 bases, the J end lost 0 bases, and 5 bases lay between the germline ends. The CDR3 covers 14 residues. This CDR3 is CASSDQANTGELFF. CDR3 nucleotide sequence: TGTGCCAGCAGTGACCAGGCGAACACCGGGGAGCTGTTTTTT.

CDR3 coding DNA: TGTGCCAGCAGGGGACGGGGATCATATAGCAATCAGCCCCAGCATTTT. Translating it yields CASRGRGSYSNQPQHF. This chain connects TRBV12-3 or TRBV12-4 to TRBJ1-5; TRBD1 might be the D (5 bases). The CDR3 length is 16 residues. The V gene lost 6 bases and the J gene lost 0 bases, with 15 bases spanning the gap.

The chain combines TRBV12-3 or TRBV12-4 with TRBJ1-1, with 8 bases fitting TRBD1. CDR3 length: 15 residues. The junction had 7 bases not matched to a gene; V was cut back by 3 bases and J by 4 bases. CDR3 sequence (DNA): TGTGCCAGCAGTTTGATGACAGGGGCGGGCACTGAAGCTTTCTTT. Translated: CASSLMTGAGTEAFF.

Only a few counts were recorded for this clonotype. The gene calls are TRBV24-1 and TRBJ1-2; D not certain. Per germline, CDR1 KGHDR and CDR2 SFDVKD. V gave up 4 bases and J gave up 8 bases, with 13 bases separating them. CDR3 length: 13 amino acids. The CDR3, as DNA: TGTGCCACCAGTGAGGCCCAGAACTTGGGCTACACCTTC. Encoded protein: CATSEAQNLGYTF.

The chain recombines TRBV4-1 with TRBJ1-2; TRBD1 matches 10 bases. Germline-derived CDR1 and CDR2 are MGHRA and YSYEKL. With 0 bases clipped from V and 4 bases from J, the junction kept 5 bases outside the gene matches. The CDR3 is made up of 16 amino acids. CDR3 sequence: CASSQDSGTGAYGYTF. The CDR3 DNA follows: TGCGCCAGCAGCCAAGATTCCGGGACAGGGGCCTATGGCTACACCTTC.

This clonotype appeared a few times. The CDR3, as DNA: TGCAGTGCTAGGAAAGCGGGAGCTTACACCGGGGAGCTGTTTTTT. Translated, it gives CSARKAGAYTGELFF. This chain uses TRBV20-1 with TRBJ2-2, with TRBD2 matching over 8 bases. Germline assignment: CDR1 DFQATT and CDR2 SNEGSKA (reference sequence). Trimming at V came to 3 bases and at J to 3 bases, leaving 6 bases not matched to a gene. The CDR3 runs to 15 residues.

This clonotype has a handful of counts. The chain recombines TRBV20-1 with TRBJ2-1; D not certain. The CDR3 length is 15 residues. Per germline, CDR1 DFQATT and CDR2 SNEGSKA (reference sequence). V was pared by 5 bases and J by 0 bases, with 14 bases between. The CDR3 sequence is CSADSFEGSYNEQFF. In DNA form, the CDR3 reads TGCAGTGCTGACTCTTTCGAAGGCTCCTACAATGAGCAGTTCTTC.

This clonotype was counted ten times or more. Here the CDR3 reads CSASSGSPTEAFF. Written as DNA, the CDR3 is TGCAGTGCTAGCTCGGGTTCCCCCACTGAAGCTTTCTTT. The chain carries TRBV20-1 and TRBJ1-1; no firm D call. The V and J ends lost 3 bases and 4 bases respectively, with 12 bases between them. CDR3 length: 13 residues. Germline CDR1 reads DFQATT; CDR2 reads SNEGSKA (reference sequence).

This chain uses TRBV29-1 with TRBJ2-3; D uncertain. The CDR3 is 13 amino acids. Germline CDR1 and CDR2: SQVTM and ANQGSEA. Trimming took off 4 bases at V and 8 bases at J, with 16 bases between the two ends. The CDR3 loop reads CSVASGSVGTQYF. Written as DNA, the CDR3 is TGCAGCGTTGCCTCTGGGTCCGTCGGTACGCAGTATTTT.

This clonotype was picked up a small number of times. The chain carries TRBV5-6 and TRBJ1-2; 8 bases fit TRBD1. V was clipped by 0 bases and J by 6 bases; unmatched bases: 4. The CDR3 runs to 14 residues. Per the germline V gene, CDR1 is SGHDT and CDR2 is YYEEEE. The CDR3 region is CASSLDRGWNGYTF. CDR3 bases: TGTGCCAGCAGCTTGGACAGGGGGTGGAATGGCTACACCTTC.